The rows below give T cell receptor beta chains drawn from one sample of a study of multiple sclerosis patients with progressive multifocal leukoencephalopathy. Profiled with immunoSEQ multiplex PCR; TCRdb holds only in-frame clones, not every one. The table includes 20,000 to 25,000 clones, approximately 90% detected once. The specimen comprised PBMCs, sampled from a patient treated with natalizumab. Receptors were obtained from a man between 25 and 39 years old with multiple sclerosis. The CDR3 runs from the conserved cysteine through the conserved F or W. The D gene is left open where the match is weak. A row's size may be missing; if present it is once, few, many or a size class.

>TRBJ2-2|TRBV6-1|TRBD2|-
CATRTSGTGELFF
TGTGCCACCCGGACTAGCGGCACCGGGGAGCTGTTTTTT
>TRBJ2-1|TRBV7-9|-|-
CASSQGTFSYNEQFF
TGTGCCAGCAGCCAAGGGACTTTTTCCTACAATGAGCAGTTCTTC
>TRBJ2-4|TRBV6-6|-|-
CATTTAWVGKNIQYF
TGTGCCACTACGACTGCGTGGGTTGGCAAAAACATTCAGTACTTC
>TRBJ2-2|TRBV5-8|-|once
CASSLRGRELFF
TGTGCCAGCAGCTTGCGGGGACGGGAGCTGTTTTTT
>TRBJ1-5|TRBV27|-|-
CASSLWYSERQNQPQHF
TGTGCCAGCAGTTTATGGTACTCGGAAAGGCAAAATCAGCCCCAGCATTTT
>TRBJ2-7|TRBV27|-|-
CASSPHRAGNEQYF
TGTGCCAGCAGCCCCCACCGGGCTGGCAACGAGCAGTACTTC
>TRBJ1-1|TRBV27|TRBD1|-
CASSLSPGGAGPEAFF
TGTGCCAGCAGTTTATCGCCAGGGGGCGCAGGTCCTGAAGCTTTCTTT
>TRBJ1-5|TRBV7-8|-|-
CASSLAGQSPIQPQHF
TGTGCCAGCAGCTTAGCTGGACAGTCGCCCATTCAGCCCCAGCATTTT
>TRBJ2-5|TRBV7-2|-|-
CASSLGVETQYF
TGTGCCAGCAGCTTAGGGGTTGAGACCCAGTACTTC
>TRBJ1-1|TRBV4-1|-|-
CASSQDLAGVGTEAFF
TGCGCCAGCAGCCAAGATCTTGCAGGGGTAGGCACTGAAGCTTTCTTT
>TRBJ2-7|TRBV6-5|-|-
CASSYRGEGYEQYF
TGTGCCAGCAGTTACAGGGGTGAAGGGTACGAGCAGTACTTC
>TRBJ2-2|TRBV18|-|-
CASSPDGNTGELFF
TGTGCCAGCTCACCGGACGGGAACACCGGGGAGCTGTTTTTT
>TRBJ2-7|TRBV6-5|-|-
CASSYSGSSSYEQYF
TGTGCCAGCAGTTACTCCGGGTCCTCGTCCTACGAGCAGTACTTC
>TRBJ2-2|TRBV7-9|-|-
CASSFLADTGELFF
TGTGCCAGCAGCTTCCTTGCGGACACCGGGGAGCTGTTTTTT
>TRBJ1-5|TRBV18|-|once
CASSPTRTEQPQHF
TGTGCCAGCTCACCAACCAGGACCGAACAGCCCCAGCATTTT
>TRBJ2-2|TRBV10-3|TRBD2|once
CAIKGLVNTGELFF
TGTGCCATCAAAGGACTAGTGAACACCGGGGAGCTGTTTTTT
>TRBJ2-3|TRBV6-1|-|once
CASSALVRRVGLRGTDTQYF
TGTGCCAGCAGTGCGTTAGTCCGGAGGGTGGGGCTCAGGGGGACAGATACGCAGTATTTT
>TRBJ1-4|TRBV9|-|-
CAGSVGSLANEKLFF
TGTGCCGGCAGCGTAGGGTCCCTTGCCAATGAAAAACTGTTTTTT
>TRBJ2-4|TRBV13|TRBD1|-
CASGQGVGQGIIQYF
TGTGCCAGCGGCCAGGGGGTCGGACAGGGGATAATTCAGTACTTC
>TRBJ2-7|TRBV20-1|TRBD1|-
CSANRGNSQYF
TGCAGTGCTAACAGGGGGAATTCGCAGTACTTC
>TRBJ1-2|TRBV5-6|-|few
CASSSGGGIDYGYTF
TGTGCCAGCAGCTCGGGAGGGGGTATTGACTATGGCTACACCTTC
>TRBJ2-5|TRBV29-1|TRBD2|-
CSVEVLAGGRETQYF
TGCAGCGTTGAAGTTTTGGCGGGAGGGCGAGAGACCCAGTACTTC
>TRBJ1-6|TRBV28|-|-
CASDMADSPLHF
TGTGCCAGCGATATGGCAGATTCACCCCTCCACTTT
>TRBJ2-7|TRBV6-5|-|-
CASSQGLERYF
TGTGCCAGCAGTCAGGGCCTAGAAAGGTACTTC
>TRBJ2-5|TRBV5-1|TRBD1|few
CASRGGTGQQETQYF
TGCGCCAGCAGAGGAGGGACAGGGCAACAAGAGACCCAGTACTTC
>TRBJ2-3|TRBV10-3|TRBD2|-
CAISDYLPGTSGTDTQYF
TGTGCCATCAGTGATTACTTGCCCGGGACTAGCGGCACAGATACGCAGTATTTT
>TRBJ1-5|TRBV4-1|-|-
CASSQGGTQPQHF
TGCGCCAGCAGCCAAGGGGGGACCCAGCCCCAGCATTTT
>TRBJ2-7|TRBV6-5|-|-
CASRTPGISEQYF
TGTGCCAGCAGGACACCTGGGATTTCCGAGCAGTACTTC
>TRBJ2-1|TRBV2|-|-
CASSATKGGNEQFF
TGTGCCAGCAGTGCCACAAAGGGTGGCAATGAGCAGTTCTTC
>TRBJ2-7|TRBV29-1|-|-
CSVTPTLRGEQYF
TGCAGCGTTACTCCTACCCTGAGGGGGGAGCAGTACTTC
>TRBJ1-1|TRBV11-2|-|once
CASRGMGTEAFF
TGTGCCAGCAGAGGGATGGGGACTGAAGCTTTCTTT
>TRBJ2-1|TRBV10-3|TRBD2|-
CAISNKPGTSGSSDEQFF
TGTGCCATCAGCAATAAACCCGGGACTAGCGGGAGTAGTGATGAGCAGTTCTTC
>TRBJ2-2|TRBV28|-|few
CASSSPRRSTGELFF
TGTGCCAGCAGTAGCCCACGACGGAGCACCGGGGAGCTGTTTTTT
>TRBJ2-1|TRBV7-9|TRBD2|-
CASSLAKRLAGLENEQFF
TGTGCCAGCAGCTTAGCGAAGCGACTAGCTGGCCTTGAAAATGAGCAGTTCTTC
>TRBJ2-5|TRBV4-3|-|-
CASSQSPGAGETQYF
TGCGCCAGCAGCCAATCACCCGGGGCAGGAGAGACCCAGTACTTC
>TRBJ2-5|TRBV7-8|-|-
CASSPRGGRQETQYF
TGTGCCAGCAGCCCTCGGGGAGGCCGTCAAGAGACCCAGTACTTC
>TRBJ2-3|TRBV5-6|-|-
CASSLPLITGLSTDTQYF
TGTGCCAGCAGCTTGCCACTCATAACGGGTTTAAGCACAGATACGCAGTATTTT
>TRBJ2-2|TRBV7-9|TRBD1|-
CASSPTGATGELFF
TGTGCCAGCAGCCCGACAGGGGCTACCGGGGAGCTGTTTTTT
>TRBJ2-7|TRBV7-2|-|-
CASSSLAANSYEQYF
TGTGCCAGCAGCTCATTAGCTGCTAACTCCTACGAGCAGTACTTC
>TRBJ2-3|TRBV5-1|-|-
CASSLEGQSTDTQYF
TGCGCCAGCAGCTTGGAAGGTCAGAGCACAGATACGCAGTATTTT
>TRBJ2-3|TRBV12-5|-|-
CASEAEGRLADTQYF
TGTGCTAGTGAGGCTGAGGGAAGGCTGGCAGATACGCAGTATTTT
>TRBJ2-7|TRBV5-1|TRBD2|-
CASSLATAGGHEQYF
TGCGCCAGCAGCTTGGCTACTGCGGGGGGCCACGAGCAGTACTTC
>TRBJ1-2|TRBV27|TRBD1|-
CASSHWTGTDIYGYTF
TGTGCCAGCAGCCATTGGACCGGGACAGATATCTATGGCTACACCTTC
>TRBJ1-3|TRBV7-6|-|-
CASSLEGGISSGNTIYF
TGTGCCAGCAGCTTAGAGGGCGGGATTAGCTCTGGAAACACCATATATTTT
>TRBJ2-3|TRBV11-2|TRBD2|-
CASSPGAGGPDTQYF
TGTGCCAGCAGCCCCGGAGCGGGAGGGCCGGATACGCAGTATTTT
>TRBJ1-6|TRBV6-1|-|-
CASSESSYNSPLHF
TGTGCCAGCAGTGAGAGCTCCTATAATTCACCCCTCCACTTT
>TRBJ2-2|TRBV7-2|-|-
CASRGDAGELFF
TGTGCCAGCAGGGGTGACGCCGGGGAGCTGTTTTTT
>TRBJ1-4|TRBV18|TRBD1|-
CASSPLGTGEEKLFF
TGTGCCAGCTCACCTCTCGGGACAGGGGAAGAAAAACTGTTTTTT
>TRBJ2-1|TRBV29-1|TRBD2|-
CSSRYRLAGENEQFF
TGCAGCTCCCGTTATAGGCTAGCGGGAGAAAATGAGCAGTTCTTC
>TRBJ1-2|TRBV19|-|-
CASSTRLLRGYTF
TGTGCCAGTAGTACCAGGCTGCTAAGAGGCTACACCTTC
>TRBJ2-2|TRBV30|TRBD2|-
CAWRLAGVGELFF
TGTGCCTGGAGACTAGCGGGAGTGGGGGAGCTGTTTTTT
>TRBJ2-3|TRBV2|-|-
CASSEDWETDTQYF
TGTGCCAGCAGTGAAGATTGGGAGACAGATACGCAGTATTTT
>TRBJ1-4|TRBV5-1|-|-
CASSPPGGASNEKLFF
TGCGCCAGCAGCCCGCCGGGGGGCGCATCTAATGAAAAACTGTTTTTT
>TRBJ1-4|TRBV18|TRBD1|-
CASSPGDRGLEKLFF
TGTGCCAGCTCACCAGGGGACAGGGGGCTTGAAAAACTGTTTTTT
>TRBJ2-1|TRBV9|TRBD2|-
CASSVGIGGRVYEQFF
TGTGCCAGCAGCGTAGGGATCGGCGGGAGGGTATATGAGCAGTTCTTC
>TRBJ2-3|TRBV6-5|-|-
CASSYSYTDTQYF
TGTGCCAGCAGTTACTCCTACACAGATACGCAGTATTTT
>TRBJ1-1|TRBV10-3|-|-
CAISEFGGNTEAFF
TGTGCCATCAGTGAGTTTGGGGGCAACACTGAAGCTTTCTTT
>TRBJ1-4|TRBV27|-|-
CASSLRAGITTNEKLFF
TGTGCCAGCAGTTTACGGGCAGGAATAACAACTAATGAAAAACTGTTTTTT
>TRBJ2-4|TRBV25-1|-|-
CASSYIGIQYF
TGTGCCAGCAGTTACATTGGCATTCAGTACTTC